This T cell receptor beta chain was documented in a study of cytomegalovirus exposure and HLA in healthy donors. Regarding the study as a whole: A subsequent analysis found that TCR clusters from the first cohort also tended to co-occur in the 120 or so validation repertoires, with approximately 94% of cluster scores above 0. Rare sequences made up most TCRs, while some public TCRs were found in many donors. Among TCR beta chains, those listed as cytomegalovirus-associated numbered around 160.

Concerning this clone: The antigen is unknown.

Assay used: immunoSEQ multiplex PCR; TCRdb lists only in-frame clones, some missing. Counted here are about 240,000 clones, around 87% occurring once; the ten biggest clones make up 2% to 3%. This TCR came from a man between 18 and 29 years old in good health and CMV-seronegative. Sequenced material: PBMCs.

As DNA, the CDR3 is TGTGCCAGCAGCGTAGAGGGACAGGGCTCCTACGAGCAGTACTTC. It encodes CASSVEGQGSYEQYF. The chain has TRBV9 and TRBJ2-7; 9 nucleotides agree with TRBD1. CDR1 is SGDLS, CDR2 YYNGEE, per germline. J was trimmed by 0 bases and V by 0 bases; bases with no gene match: 1. The CDR3 loop spans 15 amino acids.